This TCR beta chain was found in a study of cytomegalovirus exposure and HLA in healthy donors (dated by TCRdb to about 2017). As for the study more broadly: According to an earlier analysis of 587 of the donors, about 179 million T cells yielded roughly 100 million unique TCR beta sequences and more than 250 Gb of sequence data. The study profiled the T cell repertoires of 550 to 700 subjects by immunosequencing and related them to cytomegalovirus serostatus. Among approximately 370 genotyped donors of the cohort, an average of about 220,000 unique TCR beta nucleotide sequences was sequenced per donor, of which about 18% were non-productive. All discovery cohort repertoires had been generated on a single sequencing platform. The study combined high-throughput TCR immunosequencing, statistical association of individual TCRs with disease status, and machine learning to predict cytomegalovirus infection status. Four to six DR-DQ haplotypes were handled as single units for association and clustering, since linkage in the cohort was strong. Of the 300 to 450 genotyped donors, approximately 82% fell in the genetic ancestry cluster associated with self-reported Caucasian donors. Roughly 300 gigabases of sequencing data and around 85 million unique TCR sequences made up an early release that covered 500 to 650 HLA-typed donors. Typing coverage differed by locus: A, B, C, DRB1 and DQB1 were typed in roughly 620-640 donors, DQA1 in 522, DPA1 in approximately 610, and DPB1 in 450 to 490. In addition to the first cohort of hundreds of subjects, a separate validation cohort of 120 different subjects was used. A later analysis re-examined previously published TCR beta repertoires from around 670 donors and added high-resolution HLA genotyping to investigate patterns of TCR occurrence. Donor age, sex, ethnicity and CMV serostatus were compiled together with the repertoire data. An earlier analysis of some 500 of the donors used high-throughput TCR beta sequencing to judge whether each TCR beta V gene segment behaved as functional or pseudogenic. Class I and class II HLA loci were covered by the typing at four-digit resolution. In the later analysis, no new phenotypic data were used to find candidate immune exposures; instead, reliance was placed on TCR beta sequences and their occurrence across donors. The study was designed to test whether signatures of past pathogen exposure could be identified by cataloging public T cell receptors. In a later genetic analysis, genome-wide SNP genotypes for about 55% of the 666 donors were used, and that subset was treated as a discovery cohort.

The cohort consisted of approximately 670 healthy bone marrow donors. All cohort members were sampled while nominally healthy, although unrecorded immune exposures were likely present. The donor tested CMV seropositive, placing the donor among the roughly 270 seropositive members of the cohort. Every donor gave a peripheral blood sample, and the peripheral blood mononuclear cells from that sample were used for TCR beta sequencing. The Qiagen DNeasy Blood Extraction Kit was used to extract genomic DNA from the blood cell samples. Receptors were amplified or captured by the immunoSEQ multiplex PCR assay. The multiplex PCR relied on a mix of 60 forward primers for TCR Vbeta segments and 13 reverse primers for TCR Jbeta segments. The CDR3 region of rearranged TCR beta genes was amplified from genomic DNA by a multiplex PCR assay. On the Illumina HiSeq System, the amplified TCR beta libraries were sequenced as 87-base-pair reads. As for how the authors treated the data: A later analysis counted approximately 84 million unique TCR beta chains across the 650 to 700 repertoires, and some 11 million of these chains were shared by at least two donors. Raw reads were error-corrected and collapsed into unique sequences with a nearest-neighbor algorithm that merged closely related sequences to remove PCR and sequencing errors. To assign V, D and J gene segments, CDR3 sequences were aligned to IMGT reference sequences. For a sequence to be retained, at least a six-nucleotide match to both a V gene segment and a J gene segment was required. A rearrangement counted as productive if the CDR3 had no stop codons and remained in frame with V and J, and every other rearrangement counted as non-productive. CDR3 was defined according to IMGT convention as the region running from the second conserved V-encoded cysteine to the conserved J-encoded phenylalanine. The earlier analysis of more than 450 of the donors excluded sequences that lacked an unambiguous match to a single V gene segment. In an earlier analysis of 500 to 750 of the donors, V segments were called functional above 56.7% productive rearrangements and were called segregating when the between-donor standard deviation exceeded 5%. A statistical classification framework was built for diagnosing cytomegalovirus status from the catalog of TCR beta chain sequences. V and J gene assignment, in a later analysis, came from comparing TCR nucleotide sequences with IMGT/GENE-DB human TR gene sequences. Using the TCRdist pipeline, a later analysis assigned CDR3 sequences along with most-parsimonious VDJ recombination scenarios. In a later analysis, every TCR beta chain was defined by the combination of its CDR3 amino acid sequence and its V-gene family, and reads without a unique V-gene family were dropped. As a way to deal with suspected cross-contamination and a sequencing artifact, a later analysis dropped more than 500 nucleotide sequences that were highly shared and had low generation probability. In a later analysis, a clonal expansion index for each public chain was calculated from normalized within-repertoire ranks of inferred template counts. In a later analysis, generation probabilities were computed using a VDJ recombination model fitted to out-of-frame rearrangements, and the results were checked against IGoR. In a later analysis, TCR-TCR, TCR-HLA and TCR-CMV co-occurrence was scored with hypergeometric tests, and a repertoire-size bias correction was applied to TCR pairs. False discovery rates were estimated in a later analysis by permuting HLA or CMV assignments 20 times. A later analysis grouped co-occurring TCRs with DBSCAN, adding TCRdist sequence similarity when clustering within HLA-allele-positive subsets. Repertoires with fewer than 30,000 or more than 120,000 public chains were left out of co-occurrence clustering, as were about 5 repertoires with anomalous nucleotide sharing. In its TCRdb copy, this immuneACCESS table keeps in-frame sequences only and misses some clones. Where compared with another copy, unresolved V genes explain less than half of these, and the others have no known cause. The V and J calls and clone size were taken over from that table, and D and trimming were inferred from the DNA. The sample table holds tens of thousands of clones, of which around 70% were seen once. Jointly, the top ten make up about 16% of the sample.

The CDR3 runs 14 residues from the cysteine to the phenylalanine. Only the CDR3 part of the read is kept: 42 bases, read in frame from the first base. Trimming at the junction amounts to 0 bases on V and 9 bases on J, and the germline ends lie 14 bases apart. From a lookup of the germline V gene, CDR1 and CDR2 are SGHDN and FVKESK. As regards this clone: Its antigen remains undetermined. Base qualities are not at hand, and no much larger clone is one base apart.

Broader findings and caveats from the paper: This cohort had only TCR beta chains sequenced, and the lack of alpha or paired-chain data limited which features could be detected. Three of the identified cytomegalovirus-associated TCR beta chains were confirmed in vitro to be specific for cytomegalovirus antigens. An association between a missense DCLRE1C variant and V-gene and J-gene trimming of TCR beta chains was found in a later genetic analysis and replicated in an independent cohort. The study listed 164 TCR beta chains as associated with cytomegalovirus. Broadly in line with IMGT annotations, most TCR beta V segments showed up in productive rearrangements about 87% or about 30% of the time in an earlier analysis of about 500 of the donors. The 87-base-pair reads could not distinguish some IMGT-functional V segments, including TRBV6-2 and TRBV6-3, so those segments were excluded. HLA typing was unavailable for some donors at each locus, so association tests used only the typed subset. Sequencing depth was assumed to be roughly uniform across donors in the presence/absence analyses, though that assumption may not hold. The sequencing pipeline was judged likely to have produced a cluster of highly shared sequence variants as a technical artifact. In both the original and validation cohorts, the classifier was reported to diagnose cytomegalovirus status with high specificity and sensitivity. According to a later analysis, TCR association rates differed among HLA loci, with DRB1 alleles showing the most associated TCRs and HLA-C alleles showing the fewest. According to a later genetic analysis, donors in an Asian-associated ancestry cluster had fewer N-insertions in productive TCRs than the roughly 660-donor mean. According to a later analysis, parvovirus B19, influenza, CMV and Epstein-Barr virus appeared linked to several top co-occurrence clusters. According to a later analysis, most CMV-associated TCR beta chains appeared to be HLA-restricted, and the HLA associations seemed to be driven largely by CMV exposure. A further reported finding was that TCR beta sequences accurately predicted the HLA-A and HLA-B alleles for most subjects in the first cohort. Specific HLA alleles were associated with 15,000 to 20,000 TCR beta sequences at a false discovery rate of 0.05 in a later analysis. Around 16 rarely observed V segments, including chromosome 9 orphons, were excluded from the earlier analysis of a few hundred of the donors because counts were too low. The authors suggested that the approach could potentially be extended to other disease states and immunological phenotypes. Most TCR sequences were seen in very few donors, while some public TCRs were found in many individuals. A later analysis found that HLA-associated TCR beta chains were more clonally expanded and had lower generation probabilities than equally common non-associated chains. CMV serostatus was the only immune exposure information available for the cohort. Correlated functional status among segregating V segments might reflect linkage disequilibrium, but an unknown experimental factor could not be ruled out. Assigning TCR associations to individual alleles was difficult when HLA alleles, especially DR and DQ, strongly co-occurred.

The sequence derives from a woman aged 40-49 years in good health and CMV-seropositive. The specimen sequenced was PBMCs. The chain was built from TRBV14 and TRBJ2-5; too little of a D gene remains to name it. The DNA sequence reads TGTGCCAGCAGCCAAGAGTTAACTACTCGGGCCCAGTACTTC. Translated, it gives CASSQELTTRAQYF.